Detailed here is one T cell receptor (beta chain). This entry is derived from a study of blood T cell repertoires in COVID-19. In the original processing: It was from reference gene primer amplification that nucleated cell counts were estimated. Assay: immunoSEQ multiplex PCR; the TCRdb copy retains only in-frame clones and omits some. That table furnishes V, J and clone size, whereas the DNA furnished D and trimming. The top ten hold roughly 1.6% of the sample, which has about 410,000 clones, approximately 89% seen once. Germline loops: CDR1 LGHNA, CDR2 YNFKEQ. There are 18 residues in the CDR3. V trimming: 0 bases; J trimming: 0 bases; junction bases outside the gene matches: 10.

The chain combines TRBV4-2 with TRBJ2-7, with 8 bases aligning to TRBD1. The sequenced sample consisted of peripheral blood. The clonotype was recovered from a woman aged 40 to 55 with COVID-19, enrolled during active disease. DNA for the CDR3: TGTGCCAGCAGCCAAGATAACGGGGACAGGTTGTACTCCTACGAGCAGTACTTC. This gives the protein CASSQDNGDRLYSYEQYF.